A single T cell receptor beta chain is shown here with its context. The sample originates from a study of T cells in localized non-small cell lung cancer. Germline CDR1 WSHSY, CDR2 SAAADI. V lost 1 base to trimming and J lost 0 bases, with 10 bases between them. This CDR3 is built from 17 residues. Repertoires were generated with immunoSEQ multiplex PCR, while TCRdb's copy carries only in-frame clones and drops some. Of tens of thousands of clones listed, roughly 88% were seen once; the top ten hold around 4.3%. This TCR was recovered from a man aged 40 to 70 with stage I lung adenocarcinoma. The source was peripheral blood, collected before any cancer treatment. The chain links TRBV10-2 to TRBJ2-6; D not resolved. The CDR3 reads CASSEYTPTSGANVLTF. CDR3 nucleotides: TGCGCCAGCAGTGAGTATACGCCGACCTCTGGGGCCAACGTCCTGACTTTC.